Listed here are 31 T cell receptor beta chains from one sample, sequenced in a study of monozygotic twins with inflammatory bowel disease. With the 5' RACE reads reprocessed, TCRdb shows one record per CDR3 protein and no DNA. Its listing shows approximately 200,000 distinct CDR3 sequences. What was sequenced was blood. The receptors were sampled from a human donor with ulcerative colitis or Crohn's disease, or a healthy co-twin of an affected twin (not recorded which).

The V gene is TRBV12-3 or TRBV12-4, the J gene TRBJ2-7; TCRdb selects TRBD2, and the lack of DNA leaves this call unchecked. This CDR3 has 12 residues. The CDR3 protein is CASGREVNEQYF.

CDR3 protein: CSVTPDSNQPQHF. The chain employs TRBV29-1 and TRBJ1-5; TCRdb lists TRBD1, though no DNA is available to test this call. From germline, CDR1 is SQVTM and CDR2 ANQGSEA. The CDR3 contains 13 residues.

The chain is built from TRBV7-3 and TRBJ2-1; TCRdb's assignment of TRBD2 cannot be checked, as there is no DNA. CDR3 length: 16 residues. Germline CDR1 and CDR2: SGHTA and FQGTGA. The CDR3 loop reads CASSLQPSGIYNEQFF.

The CDR3 loop is CASSLGGPTNSGANVLTF. This chain uses TRBV5-6 with TRBJ2-6; lacking DNA, the TRBD1 call made by TCRdb goes unchecked. The CDR3 has 18 amino acids. The germline gives CDR1 SGHDT, CDR2 YYEEEE.

The V gene is TRBV12-3 or TRBV12-4, the J gene TRBJ1-5; TCRdb designates TRBD1, a call that cannot be tested without DNA. This CDR3 comprises 15 residues. The CDR3 sequence: CASSLGGKGGQPQHF.

This chain links TRBV7-2 with TRBJ2-7; TCRdb designates TRBD2, a call that cannot be tested without DNA. This CDR3 has 15 residues. Germline loops: CDR1 SGHTA, CDR2 FQGNSA. This CDR3 is CASSLGGSGKYEQYF.

The CDR3 sequence: CASSLGQITGELFF. This chain links TRBV28 with TRBJ2-2; lacking DNA, the TRBD1 call made by TCRdb goes unchecked. The CDR3 totals 14 residues. CDR1 is MDHEN and CDR2 is SYDVKM in the germline V gene.

The chain combines TRBV29-1 with TRBJ2-3. CDR3 length equals 14 residues. Germline V lookup: CDR1 SQVTM, CDR2 ANQGSEA. CDR3 protein: CSVDSGMNLDTQYF.

The V call is TRBV20-1, the J call TRBJ2-3; no DNA is available, so the TRBD2 call from TCRdb remains unchecked. CDR3 length: 16 residues. CDR1 DFQATT and CDR2 SNEGSKA come from the germline V gene (reference sequence). This chain's CDR3 is CSASPTSGSSRDTQYF.

The J gene is TRBJ1-2, the V gene TRBV29-1; TCRdb picks TRBD1, but there is no DNA to check that call. The germline gives CDR1 SQVTM, CDR2 ANQGSEA. The CDR3 contains 13 residues. This CDR3 is CSVETTGGYGYTF.

The chain recombines TRBV7-2 with TRBJ2-1; TCRdb names TRBD1, which stays unverified in the absence of DNA. The CDR3 consists of 17 residues. The germline gives CDR1 SGHTA, CDR2 FQGNSA. The CDR3 reads CASSLAGTGGAYNEQFF.

This sequence joins TRBV5-1 and TRBJ2-2; without DNA, the TCRdb call of TRBD1 cannot be checked. The germline gives CDR1 SGHRS, CDR2 YFSETQ. The CDR3 sequence is 15 residues long. The CDR3 here is CASSFTGINTGELFF.

The chain uses TRBV5-6 and TRBJ1-1; TCRdb gives TRBD1 as the D gene, but with no DNA this cannot be confirmed. Germline CDR1 SGHDT, CDR2 YYEEEE. There are 16 residues in the CDR3. The CDR3 sequence: CASSLPGTGRNTEAFF. Filled out from reference TRBV5-6 and TRBJ1-1, the complete variable domain reads DAGVTQSPTHLIKTRGQQVTLRCSPKSGHDTVSWYQQALGQGPQFIFQYYEEEERQRGNFPDRFSGHQFPNYSSELNVNALLLGDSALYLCASSLPGTGRNTEAFFGQGTRLTVV.

The chain has TRBV7-2 and TRBJ2-2. The CDR3 consists of 14 residues. The V gene's germline CDR1 is SGHTA and CDR2 FQGNSA. The CDR3 reads CASSLQLNTGELFF.

The genes are TRBV7-6 and TRBJ2-1; TCRdb returns TRBD1, unconfirmable since there is no DNA. The CDR3 is 16 amino acids. Germline assignment: CDR1 SGHVS and CDR2 FNYEAQ. This CDR3 is CASSDVTDRGANEQFF.

The genes are TRBV7-6 and TRBJ1-3. This CDR3 is 14 amino acids long. Per the germline V gene, CDR1 is SGHVS and CDR2 is FNYEAQ. The CDR3 sequence is CASSFQSSGNTIYF. The entire variable domain, with the rest obtained from reference TRBV7-6 and TRBJ1-3, is as follows: GAGVSQSPRYKVTKRGQDVALRCDPISGHVSLYWYRQALGQGPEFLTYFNYEAQQDKSGLPNDRFSAERPEGSISTLTIQRTEQRDSAMYRCASSFQSSGNTIYFGEGSWLTVV.

This CDR3 reads CASSQDWDRDGYTF. The chain links TRBV6-1 to TRBJ1-2; TCRdb's assignment of TRBD1 cannot be checked, as there is no DNA. Germline V gene data show CDR1 as MNHNS and CDR2 as SASEGT. This CDR3 contains 14 residues.

The chain has TRBV6-1 and TRBJ1-6; lacking DNA, the TRBD1 call made by TCRdb goes unchecked. This CDR3 comprises 14 residues. Germline V gives CDR1 MNHNS, CDR2 SASEGT. CDR3 sequence: CASKGTGYNSPLHF.

The chain uses TRBV29-1 and TRBJ2-7; TCRdb selects TRBD2, and the lack of DNA leaves this call unchecked. Germline CDR1 and CDR2: SQVTM and ANQGSEA. The CDR3 is made up of 13 amino acids. This CDR3 is CSAREGEAYEQYF.

The CDR3 is CASSFGGYGGTEAFF. This chain joins TRBV7-9 and TRBJ1-1. CDR3 length equals 15 residues. Germline CDR1 SEHNR, CDR2 FQNEAQ (reference sequence). Full variable domain (outside the CDR3, taken from reference TRBV7-9 and TRBJ1-1): DTGVSQNPRHKITKRGQNVTFRCDPISEHNRLYWYRQTLGQGPEFLTYFQNEAQLEKSRLLSDRFSAERPKGSFSTLEIQRTEQGDSAMYLCASSFGGYGGTEAFFGQGTRLTVV.

V gene TRBV7-9 combines with J gene TRBJ2-4; TCRdb's D call, TRBD1, is unchecked because there is no DNA. Germline values: CDR1 SEHNR, CDR2 FQNEAQ (reference sequence). CDR3 length: 16 residues. The CDR3: CASSSLGQGDKNILYF.

The chain links TRBV11-2 to TRBJ2-1; TCRdb names TRBD2, which stays unverified in the absence of DNA. This CDR3 region has 18 residues. CDR1 SGHAT and CDR2 FQNNGV come from the germline V gene. The CDR3 sequence is CASSLDRGGGPLRGEQFF.

The chain links TRBV5-1 to TRBJ2-1; TCRdb calls TRBD2, which cannot be checked without DNA. This CDR3 has 14 amino acids. Germline loops: CDR1 SGHRS, CDR2 YFSETQ. CDR3 sequence: CASGTSGGLDEQFF.

The V gene is TRBV5-1, the J gene TRBJ2-6. CDR1 is SGHRS, CDR2 YFSETQ, per germline. The CDR3 runs to 15 residues. CDR3 sequence reads: CASSATGSGANVLTF.

The V and J genes are TRBV19 and TRBJ1-5. This CDR3 comprises 14 residues. In germline, CDR1 is LNHDA, CDR2 SQIVND (reference sequence). CDR3 residues: CASRRTTAGEPQHF.

This chain connects TRBV9 to TRBJ2-5; the D call from TCRdb, TRBD2, cannot be confirmed without DNA. Per germline, CDR1 SGDLS and CDR2 YYNGEE. The CDR3 sequence is 16 residues long. The CDR3 spells CASSPTSGGAGETQYF.

The chain carries TRBV6-5 and TRBJ1-1; TCRdb's assignment of TRBD1 cannot be checked, as there is no DNA. In germline, CDR1 is MNHEY, CDR2 SVGAGI. The CDR3 runs to 12 residues. CDR3 amino acids: CASRTGASEAFF.

V usage is TRBV6-5 and J usage is TRBJ2-3; as DNA is missing, the TRBD1 call by TCRdb cannot be tested. The CDR3 loop spans 13 amino acids. Germline V gives CDR1 MNHEY, CDR2 SVGAGI. The CDR3 spells CASSRYEGTGEYF.

This chain connects TRBV28 to TRBJ2-6; with no DNA, the TCRdb D assignment of TRBD2 cannot be verified. The germline gives CDR1 MDHEN, CDR2 SYDVKM. CDR3 length equals 17 residues. The CDR3 reads CASSSESRAPGANVLTF.

The chain couples TRBV11-2 to TRBJ1-1. The CDR3 consists of 17 residues. Germline loops: CDR1 SGHAT, CDR2 FQNNGV. The CDR3 here is CASSLDLGGGLNTEAFF.

The chain employs TRBV7-2 and TRBJ1-5; TCRdb lists TRBD1, though no DNA is available to test this call. Germline lookup yields CDR1 SGHTA and CDR2 FQGNSA. The CDR3 has 15 amino acids. The CDR3: CASSPRGASNQPQHF.